These 23 T cell receptor beta chains were all obtained from the same sample, sequenced in a study of memory CD4+ T cells and cytomegalovirus serostatus. Generated by immunoSEQ multiplex PCR, the TCRdb table keeps only in-frame clones and is missing some. The sample has 80,000 to 100,000 clones, about 80% seen once. The sort gate was single viable CD3+CD4+CD8-CD45RO+ cells for memory CD4+ T cells. Input material: memory CD4+ T cells from blood. The receptors stem from an adult in good health and CMV-seropositive.

This clone has more than one count but fewer than ten. The rearrangement links TRBV27 to TRBJ1-1; 8 bases match TRBD1. With 5 bases clipped from V and 1 base from J, the junction kept 6 bases outside the gene matches. The CDR3 has 15 amino acids. Germline V gives CDR1 MNHEY, CDR2 SMNVEV (reference sequence). For the CDR3, the DNA is TGTGCCAGCAGTGCCGGGGACAGGAAGAACACTGAAGCTTTCTTT. As protein: CASSAGDRKNTEAFF.

This clone was observed a few times. CDR3 in amino acids: CASSEWTGGREYF. Here the CDR3 DNA reads TGTGCCAGCAGTGAGTGGACAGGAGGGCGGGAGTATTTT. The chain uses TRBV6-4 and TRBJ2-3; TRBD1 might be the D (7 bases). Germline CDR1 and CDR2: MRHNA and SNTAGT. Between the trimmed V and J ends, which lost 3 bases and 13 bases, there was a span of 17 bases. The CDR3 runs 13 residues.

The chain has TRBV5-1 and TRBJ2-3; D call uncertain. Germline V gene sequence: CDR1 SGHRS, CDR2 YFSETQ. Deletions cut 2 bases from V and 1 base from J, with 11 bases between. This CDR3 comprises 15 residues. The CDR3: CASSLGLIGTDTQYF. CDR3 DNA: TGCGCCAGCAGCTTAGGTCTTATAGGCACAGATACGCAGTATTTT.

V and J are TRBV9 and TRBJ1-1, with no clear D. Trimming pared 1 base from V and 4 bases from J, leaving 8 bases between. The germline CDR1 and CDR2 sequences are SGDLS and YYNGEE. There are 13 residues in the CDR3. CDR3 DNA: TGTGCCAGCAGCGTATACGTTGGCACTGAAGCTTTCTTT. Protein product: CASSVYVGTEAFF. Filled out from reference TRBV9 and TRBJ1-1, the complete variable domain reads DSGVTQTPKHLITATGQRVTLRCSPRSGDLSVYWYQQSLDQGLQFLIQYYNGEERAKGNILERFSAQQFPDLHSELNLSSLELGDSALYFCASSVYVGTEAFFGQGTRLTVV.

This sequence joins TRBV28 and TRBJ2-1; D uncertain. Germline assignment: CDR1 MDHEN and CDR2 SYDVKM. This CDR3 has 13 residues. The V end was cut by 4 bases, the J end by 6 bases, with 10 bases between. CDR3 sequence reads: CASSSANGNEQFF. CDR3 in DNA: TGTGCCAGCAGTTCGGCTAACGGCAATGAGCAGTTCTTC.

The chain carries TRBV7-8 and TRBJ2-3; TRBD2 matches at 7 bases. Unmatched junction bases numbered 18, after V lost 5 bases and J lost 4 bases. Germline V gene data show CDR1 as SGHVS and CDR2 as FQNEAQ. This CDR3 is 18 amino acids long. The CDR3 is CASSPSGGSSIRADTQYF. DNA for the CDR3: TGTGCCAGCAGCCCCTCTGGCGGGAGCAGCATCCGCGCAGATACGCAGTATTTT.

This clone was seen only a few times. The V gene is TRBV9, the J gene TRBJ2-2; D uncertain. The CDR3 is 16 amino acids. The V gene lost 6 bases and the J gene lost 4 bases, with 19 bases spanning the gap. The germline V gene has CDR1 SGDLS and CDR2 YYNGEE. CDR3 protein: CASTNPASEVTGELFF. CDR3 DNA sequence: TGTGCCAGCACCAACCCCGCTTCCGAGGTCACCGGGGAGCTGTTTTTT.

V is TRBV6-5 and J is TRBJ1-3; 7 nucleotides line up with TRBD1. This CDR3 comprises 14 residues. Germline trimming cut 8 bases from V and 0 bases from J; bases unmatched to any gene: 4. CDR1 is MNHEY and CDR2 is SVGAGI in the germline V gene. The CDR3 DNA follows: TGTGCCAGCCTGGACAGGACCTCTGGAAACACCATATATTTT. It is translated as CASLDRTSGNTIYF.

This clone was detected a few times. The J gene is TRBJ1-5, the V gene TRBV5-6; maybe TRBD1 (5 bases). The CDR3 runs 16 residues. Germline V gives CDR1 SGHDT, CDR2 YYEEEE. Trimming took off 4 bases at V and 6 bases at J, with 20 bases between the two ends. The chain's CDR3 is CASSPGGASGPQPQHF. The CDR3 nucleotides are TGTGCCAGCAGCCCTGGCGGGGCCTCGGGTCCTCAGCCCCAGCATTTT.

This clone was observed a handful of times. V and J are TRBV15 and TRBJ2-1; D is perhaps TRBD1 (5 bases). In germline, CDR1 is LNHNV, CDR2 YYDKDF (reference sequence). This CDR3 spans 13 amino acids. Trimming took 0 bases from V and 11 from J, leaving 11 bases between them. The DNA of the CDR3 is TGTGCCACCAGCAGAGAGGGGCGGCGACAGCAGTTCTTC. Translated, it gives CATSREGRRQQFF. Full variable domain (remainder filled in from reference TRBV15 and TRBJ2-1): DAMVIQNPRYQVTQFGKPVTLSCSQTLNHNVMYWYQQKSSQAPKLLFHYYDKDFNNEADTPDNFQSRRPNTSFCFLDIRSPGLGDTAMYLCATSREGRRQQFFGPGTRLTVL.

The rearrangement uses TRBV28 and TRBJ2-3, with TRBD2 matching 14 bases. The CDR3 extends over 17 amino acids. Looked up from germline, CDR1 is MDHEN and CDR2 is SYDVKM. Unmatched junction bases numbered 4, after V lost 3 bases and J lost 2 bases. CDR3 nucleotide sequence: TGTGCCAGCAGTTTCCCGGGACTAGCGGGAGCCACAGATACGCAGTATTTT. It translates to CASSFPGLAGATDTQYF.

The CDR3 protein is CASSGGTGTKETQYF. DNA of the CDR3: TGCGCCAGCAGCGGTGGTACCGGGACGAAAGAGACCCAGTACTTC. This sequence joins TRBV5-1 and TRBJ2-5, with D perhaps given as TRBD1 or TRBD2 (5 bases each). Germline V CDR1 and CDR2: SGHRS, YFSETQ. CDR3 size: 15 residues. Trimming removed 4 bases from V and 3 bases from J, with 16 bases in between.

The chain uses TRBV11-3 and TRBJ2-2, with TRBD1 as a possible D gene (5 bases). The germline V gene encodes CDR1 SGHNT and CDR2 YENEEA. Trimming removed 5 bases at V and 4 bases at J, with 17 bases between. There are 16 residues in the CDR3. The chain's CDR3 is CASSRPGAETTGELFF. The CDR3 nucleotides are TGTGCCAGCAGCCGGCCTGGGGCAGAGACCACCGGGGAGCTGTTTTTT.

The chain carries TRBV4-1 and TRBJ1-3, with TRBD1 as a possible D gene (6 bases). The CDR3 loop spans 20 amino acids. V lost 0 bases and J lost 0, with 21 bases in between. Germline CDR1 is MGHRA and CDR2 is YSYEKL. The CDR3 DNA sequence: TGCGCCAGCAGCCAAGATTTACGGGGGGCTCAGCGCGGCTCTGGAAACACCATATATTTT. Residues: CASSQDLRGAQRGSGNTIYF.

This clone has just a few counts. The V call is TRBV27, the J call TRBJ2-7, with D possibly being TRBD2 (5 bases). V lost 4 bases, J lost 2 bases, and 15 bases lay in between. The CDR3 contains 15 residues. The germline V gene has CDR1 MNHEY and CDR2 SMNVEV (reference sequence). The CDR3 loop is CASSYKPDGAYEQYF. The CDR3 DNA reads as TGTGCCAGCAGTTATAAACCCGACGGGGCCTACGAGCAGTACTTC.

The CDR3 loop reads CASSAGTGTIYEQYF. As DNA, the CDR3 is TGTGCCAGCAGTGCCGGGACAGGTACCATATACGAGCAGTACTTC. The rearrangement links TRBV6-1 to TRBJ2-7; 8 bases line up with TRBD1. V shed 4 bases, J shed 4 bases, and the junction held 9 bases outside the gene matches. Germline V gene data show CDR1 as MNHNS and CDR2 as SASEGT. The CDR3 runs to 15 residues.

The chain links TRBV5-4 to TRBJ1-1, with 9 bases fitting TRBD1. Germline V lookup: CDR1 SGHNT, CDR2 YYREEE (reference sequence). The length of the CDR3 is 16 residues. J lost 1 base, V lost 4 bases, and 8 bases had no gene match. CDR3 sequence reads: CASSPQRDRANTEAFF. Written as DNA, the CDR3 is TGTGCCAGCAGCCCGCAAAGGGACAGGGCGAACACTGAAGCTTTCTTT.

In this sample, this clone turned up once. The chain is built from TRBV10-2 and TRBJ2-1, with D tentatively TRBD2 (5 bases). CDR3 length equals 16 residues. V lost 7 bases to trimming and J lost 1 base, with 17 bases between them. Germline V lookup: CDR1 WSHSY, CDR2 SAAADI. CDR3 sequence: CASKTPEGGSYNEQFF. CDR3 in DNA: TGCGCCAGCAAAACCCCCGAGGGCGGGTCCTACAATGAGCAGTTCTTC.

The chain combines TRBV5-1 with TRBJ1-2, with D uncertain. Germline lookup yields CDR1 SGHRS and CDR2 YFSETQ. The CDR3 is 14 amino acids. The germline V and J ends were trimmed by 1 base and 5 bases, with 12 bases remaining between them. The DNA for the CDR3 is TGCGCCAGCAGCTTGTGGTCTGGGGAGTATGGCTACACCTTC. Amino acids: CASSLWSGEYGYTF. The full variable domain, with the rest looked up from reference TRBV5-1 and TRBJ1-2, is KAGVTQTPRYLIKTRGQQVTLSCSPISGHRSVSWYQQTPGQGLQFLFEYFSETQRNKGNFPGRFSGRQFSNSRSEMNVSTLELGDSALYLCASSLWSGEYGYTFGSGTRLTVV.

The V gene is TRBV5-1, the J gene TRBJ2-1; 7 bases match TRBD1. V was pared by 3 bases and J by 4 bases, with 4 bases of the junction left unmatched. Germline V gene lookup returns CDR1 SGHRS and CDR2 YFSETQ. CDR3 length equals 14 residues. CDR3 coding DNA: TGCGCCAGCAGCTGGGGGACAGAATACAATGAGCAGTTCTTC. Protein sequence: CASSWGTEYNEQFF.

This chain joins TRBV5-1 and TRBJ1-5; tentatively, D is TRBD1 (6 bases). Germline V gives CDR1 SGHRS, CDR2 YFSETQ. The V end was cut by 0 bases, the J end by 8 bases, with 15 bases between. The CDR3 runs to 15 residues. The CDR3 here is CASSLGTGTGEPQHF. In DNA form, the CDR3 reads TGCGCCAGCAGCTTGGGAACAGGGACCGGGGAGCCCCAGCATTTT.

The chain recombines TRBV18 with TRBJ2-7, with 7 bases lining up with TRBD1. This CDR3 contains 17 residues. Germline CDR1 KGHSH, CDR2 LQKENI. The ends lost 1 base at V and 2 bases at J; junction bases unmatched: 11. The CDR3, as DNA: TGTGCCAGCTCACCACTGAAATTGGGGGACAGACCCTACGAGCAGTACTTC. Translation gives CASSPLKLGDRPYEQYF.

V gene TRBV5-1 combines with J gene TRBJ1-4, with unresolved D. The CDR3 is made up of 15 amino acids. Germline V gene sequence: CDR1 SGHRS, CDR2 YFSETQ. The V and J ends lost 1 base and 4 bases respectively, with 11 bases between them. In DNA, the CDR3 is TGCGCCAGCAGCTTGCTAGGCACGCTTAATGAAAAACTGTTTTTT. This sequence encodes CASSLLGTLNEKLFF.